What follows are 14 T cell receptor beta chains derived from one specimen sequenced in a study of siplizumab effects on memory and regulatory T cells. Repertoires were generated with immunoSEQ multiplex PCR, while TCRdb's copy carries only in-frame clones and drops some. This sample has 70,000 or so clones, with about 90% found just once. Sequenced: CD8+ T cells sorted from blood. The receptor set was obtained from a human donor in good health.

The V call is TRBV6-4, the J call TRBJ2-5; D assignment may be TRBD1 or TRBD2 (6 bases each). In germline, CDR1 is MRHNA, CDR2 SNTAGT. This CDR3 is 13 amino acids long. Trimming shortened V by 4 bases and J by 4 bases, and 10 bases separated the two germline ends. CDR3: CASSAEGGETQYF. The CDR3 coding sequence is TGTGCCAGCAGTGCTGAGGGGGGAGAGACCCAGTACTTC.

The chain has TRBV4-1 and TRBJ1-1; no clear D. The V gene's germline CDR1 is MGHRA and CDR2 YSYEKL. V was shortened by 5 bases and J by 2 bases, with 12 bases between the two germline ends. This CDR3 contains 14 residues. In DNA, the CDR3 is TGCGCCAGCAGCTCTATCGACCCTAACACTGAAGCTTTCTTT. It specifies CASSSIDPNTEAFF.

V gene TRBV6-1 combines with J gene TRBJ1-2; D unclear. CDR1 is MNHNS, CDR2 SASEGT, per germline. V was cut by 4 bases and J by 8 bases, with 20 bases left in between. The CDR3 has 15 residues. CDR3 DNA sequence: TGTGCCAGCAGTGCTAACATCGGGGAGTGGAAAGGCTACACCTTC. Translated: CASSANIGEWKGYTF.

This clone appeared a single time. The chain combines TRBV10-2 with TRBJ2-1; TRBD2 matches at 7 bases. Losses at the gene ends were 3 bases for V and 0 bases for J; bases not matched to a gene: 8. CDR3 length: 17 residues. Germline CDR1 reads WSHSY; CDR2 reads SAAADI. CDR3 loop: CASSDGLVTYSYNEQFF. The DNA for the CDR3 is TGCGCCAGCAGTGACGGACTAGTCACCTACTCCTACAATGAGCAGTTCTTC.

The rearrangement joins TRBV6-6 to TRBJ2-3; TRBD1 agrees at 7 bases. Germline CDR1 and CDR2: MNHNY and SVGAGI (reference sequence). V shed 5 bases and J 3 bases; nucleotides not matched to a gene: 8. The CDR3 runs to 15 residues. CDR3 residues: CASSARDRRTDTQYF. The DNA for the CDR3 is TGTGCCAGCAGTGCCCGGGACAGAAGAACAGATACGCAGTATTTT.

The genes are TRBV23-1 and TRBJ1-2, with TRBD1 as a possible D gene (5 bases). TRBV23-1 is labeled an ORF, and its function is uncertain. Trimming stripped 6 bases from V and 6 bases from J, with 11 bases between. This CDR3 has 12 amino acids. In nucleotides, the CDR3 is TGCGCCAGCAGGGGGGATGCGGATGGCTACACCTTC. Translating gives CASRGDADGYTF.

Only a few counts were recorded for this clone. The chain uses TRBV12-5 and TRBJ1-1; D is unresolved. V lost 2 bases and J lost 0, with 4 bases in between. From germline, CDR1 is LGHNT and CDR2 FRNRAP. CDR3 length: 13 residues. This CDR3 is CASGLWVNTEAFF. DNA of the CDR3: TGTGCTAGTGGTTTGTGGGTGAACACTGAAGCTTTCTTT.

The rearrangement joins TRBV5-6 to TRBJ2-1; D possibly matches TRBD1 or TRBD2 (5 bases each). The CDR3 runs 13 residues. V dropped 7 bases and J dropped 9 bases, with 17 bases sitting between them. CDR1 SGHDT and CDR2 YYEEEE come from the germline V gene. The chain's CDR3 is CASQKRGQAEQFF. Here the CDR3 DNA reads TGTGCCAGCCAGAAACGGGGCCAGGCTGAGCAGTTCTTC.

The chain carries TRBV6-5 and TRBJ2-7; D unresolved. CDR1 MNHEY and CDR2 SVGAGI come from the germline V gene. Trimming cost V 2 bases and J 6 bases, with 8 bases left between them. This CDR3 is built from 12 residues. The chain's CDR3 is CASSYVSAEQYF. The CDR3 nucleotides are TGTGCCAGCAGTTACGTGTCAGCCGAGCAGTACTTC.

The gene calls are TRBV15 and TRBJ2-5; 8 nucleotides line up with TRBD2. CDR3 length: 15 residues. The trim removed 4 bases at V and 2 bases at J, leaving 6 bases unmatched. The V gene's germline CDR1 is LNHNV and CDR2 YYDKDF (reference sequence). This CDR3 is CATSIGLAAQETQYF. CDR3 nucleotides: TGTGCCACCAGCATAGGACTAGCAGCACAAGAGACCCAGTACTTC. The full variable domain, completed using reference TRBV15 and TRBJ2-5, is DAMVIQNPRYQVTQFGKPVTLSCSQTLNHNVMYWYQQKSSQAPKLLFHYYDKDFNNEADTPDNFQSRRPNTSFCFLDIRSPGLGDTAMYLCATSIGLAAQETQYFGPGTRLLVL.

The chain couples TRBV6-6 to TRBJ1-3, with D uncertain. Per the germline V gene, CDR1 is MNHNY and CDR2 is SVGAGI (reference sequence). V shed 11 bases and J shed 0 bases, with 14 bases lying between them. CDR3 length: 14 amino acids. The CDR3 spells CACRSPRSGNTIYF. CDR3 nucleotides: TGTGCCTGCCGGAGTCCTCGCTCTGGAAACACCATATATTTT.

The V and J genes are TRBV4-2 and TRBJ2-1; 9 bases fit TRBD2. CDR1 is LGHNA and CDR2 is YNFKEQ in the germline V gene. The CDR3 spans 16 residues. The V gene end was trimmed by 1 base and the J gene end by 2 bases; junction bases not matched to a gene: 3. Here the CDR3 reads CASSQGGGGPYNEQFF. The CDR3 DNA sequence: TGTGCCAGCAGCCAAGGCGGGGGGGGTCCCTACAATGAGCAGTTCTTC.

The chain links TRBV9 to TRBJ2-3; 9 nucleotides align to TRBD2. Germline V gene lookup returns CDR1 SGDLS and CDR2 YYNGEE. CDR3 length equals 16 residues. V dropped 4 bases and J dropped 1; count of bases not matched to a gene: 7. CDR3 sequence: CASSPGTSRGTDTQYF. The CDR3 DNA sequence: TGTGCCAGCAGCCCGGGGACTAGCAGGGGCACAGATACGCAGTATTTT. Looking up the rest from reference TRBV9 and TRBJ2-3 gives the full variable domain: DSGVTQTPKHLITATGQRVTLRCSPRSGDLSVYWYQQSLDQGLQFLIQYYNGEERAKGNILERFSAQQFPDLHSELNLSSLELGDSALYFCASSPGTSRGTDTQYFGPGTRLTVL.

The V and J genes are TRBV5-1 and TRBJ2-3; 10 nucleotides agree with TRBD1. The CDR3 length is 15 residues. Per germline, CDR1 SGHRS and CDR2 YFSETQ. J gave up 4 bases and V 0 bases, and 2 bases lay outside the gene matches. CDR3 loop: CASSLVGTGADTQYF. CDR3 bases: TGCGCCAGCAGCTTGGTCGGGACAGGGGCAGATACGCAGTATTTT.